The T cell receptor (beta chain) described here comes from a study of blood T cell repertoires in COVID-19. Across the whole study: COVID-19 samples, acute and convalescent, were from the United States, Italy and Spain. PBMCs, B-cell-depleted T cells, or T cells were the source of the cDNA or gDNA that made up the material.

Per the original data handling: Estimated nucleated cell counts came from reference gene primer amplification. Measured with immunoSEQ multiplex PCR; TCRdb has only the in-frame clones, and not every one. Clone size and V and J calls were adopted from that table, with D and trimming inferred from the DNA. The sample yields 90,000 or so clones, about 88% seen once. With 2 bases removed from V and 5 bases from J, the gap between germline ends came to 14 bases. This CDR3 is built from 14 residues. Germline CDR1 reads SQVTM; CDR2 reads ANQGSEA. What was sequenced was peripheral blood. This receptor was obtained from a man aged 80 or over with active or convalescent COVID-19. This sequence joins TRBV29-1 and TRBJ2-3, with D perhaps matching TRBD1 (6 bases). The CDR3 DNA reads TGCAGCGTTGAAAGGGGGTCTGGGGGAGATACGCAGTATTTT. Translating gives CSVERGSGGDTQYF.